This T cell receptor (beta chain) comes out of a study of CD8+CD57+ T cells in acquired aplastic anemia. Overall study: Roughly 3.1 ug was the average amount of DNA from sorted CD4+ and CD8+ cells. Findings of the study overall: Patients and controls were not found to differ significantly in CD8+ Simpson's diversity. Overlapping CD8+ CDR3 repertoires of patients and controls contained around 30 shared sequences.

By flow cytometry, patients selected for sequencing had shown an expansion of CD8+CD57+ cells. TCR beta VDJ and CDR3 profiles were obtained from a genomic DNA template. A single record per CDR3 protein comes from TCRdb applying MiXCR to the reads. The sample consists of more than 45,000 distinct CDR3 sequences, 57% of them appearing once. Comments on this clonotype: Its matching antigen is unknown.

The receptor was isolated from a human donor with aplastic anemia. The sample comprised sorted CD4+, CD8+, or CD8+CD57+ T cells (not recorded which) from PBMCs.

DNA for the CDR3: TGTGCCAGCAGCCAAGGGGACAGGGGTGCGAGGTACGAGCAGTACTTC. Protein: CASSQGDRGARYEQYF. This chain links TRBV7-8 with TRBJ2-7; TRBD1 matches 10 bases. V shed 5 bases and J 4 bases; nucleotides not matched to a gene: 11. Germline V CDR1 and CDR2: SGHVS, FQNEAQ. This CDR3 region has 16 residues.